Below, 30 T cell receptor beta chains from the same sample are listed, as sequenced in a study of beta chain features in type 1 diabetes. Findings and limits, study-wide: When Type 1 diabetes patients were examined, their TCRB CDR3s proved moderately but significantly shorter in all four CD4+ subsets.

Sequencing targeted expressed TCRB transcripts, as all isolated RNA had been reverse transcribed. Generated by immunoSEQ multiplex PCR, the TCRdb table keeps only in-frame clones and is missing some. The sample consists of 300,000 to 350,000 clones, 13% of them appearing once. Antigens for these TCRs are unknown. Sequenced sample: naive CD4+ T cells from blood. The receptors originated from a woman younger than 30 with type 1 diabetes.

Concerning this clone: Distinct nucleotide sequences in the sample also encode this CDR3. V gene TRBV20-1 combines with J gene TRBJ2-5, with D tentatively TRBD1 (5 bases). Germline V gene lookup returns CDR1 DFQATT and CDR2 SNEGSKA (reference sequence). The CDR3 is 11 residues long. V was cut by 6 bases and J by 2 bases, with 7 bases left in between. The chain's CDR3 is CSARQQETQYF. CDR3 coding DNA: TGCAGTGCCAGACAGCAAGAGACCCAGTACTTC.

The rearrangement uses TRBV19 and TRBJ2-1, with D unresolved. Trimming left V 3 bases short and J 0 bases short, with 9 bases between. The CDR3 consists of 15 residues. Per germline, CDR1 LNHDA and CDR2 SQIVND (reference sequence). The DNA for the CDR3 is TGTGCCAGTAGTATTTCACTGAGCTCCTACAATGAGCAGTTCTTC. Residues: CASSISLSSYNEQFF.

This chain joins TRBV20-1 and TRBJ1-5, with D hard to call. This CDR3 contains 9 residues. Germline V gene sequence: CDR1 DFQATT, CDR2 SNEGSKA (reference sequence). CDR3 in DNA: TGCAGACCGGATCAGCCCCAGCATTTT. Translating it yields CRPDQPQHF.

This clone appeared a few times. An end of the junction differs from the germline gene, which may be a read error. The chain combines TRBV30 with TRBJ2-7; 12 nucleotides match TRBD2. Germline CDR1 reads GTSNPN; CDR2 reads SVGIG (reference sequence). The CDR3 runs 14 residues. DNA for the CDR3: TGTGCCGGGAGGGGACTAGCGGGCTCCCCCGAGCAGTACTTC. Translation: CAGRGLAGSPEQYF.

This clone was counted only a few times. This rearrangement joins TRBV18 to TRBJ2-1, with 7 nucleotides matching TRBD1. The CDR3 extends over 13 amino acids. Germline lookup yields CDR1 KGHSH and CDR2 LQKENI. J was trimmed by 6 bases and V by 4 bases; bases with no gene match: 3. The CDR3 nucleotides are TGTGCCAGCTCACGACAGGGCGGCAATGAGCAGTTCTTC. Residues: CASSRQGGNEQFF. The entire variable domain, with the rest obtained from reference TRBV18 and TRBJ2-1, is as follows: NAGVMQNPRHLVRRRGQEARLRCSPMKGHSHVYWYRQLPEEGLKFMVYLQKENIIDESGMPKERFSAEFPKEGPSILRIQQVVRGDSAAYFCASSRQGGNEQFFGPGTRLTVL.

This clone was seen a few times. V gene TRBV30 combines with J gene TRBJ1-5, with D possibly TRBD1 on 6 matching bases. The CDR3 runs 16 residues. Germline values: CDR1 GTSNPN, CDR2 SVGIG (reference sequence). V was trimmed by 3 bases and J by 1 base, leaving 16 bases between them. In DNA, the CDR3 is TGTGCCTGGAGCAACTGGGGGCAGGGGAGCAATCAGCCCCAGCATTTT. Translated, it gives CAWSNWGQGSNQPQHF.

V is TRBV18 and J is TRBJ2-5; TRBD2 agrees at 13 bases. The CDR3 contains 16 residues. J gave up 2 bases and V 1 base, and 1 base lay outside the gene matches. Germline loops: CDR1 KGHSH, CDR2 LQKENI. The CDR3 region is CASSPRLAGGQETQYF. The DNA for the CDR3 is TGTGCCAGCTCACCACGACTAGCGGGAGGTCAAGAGACCCAGTACTTC.

The chain is built from TRBV9 and TRBJ2-5; 8 bases are a match to TRBD2. V dropped 0 bases and J dropped 1; count of bases not matched to a gene: 11. The germline V gene encodes CDR1 SGDLS and CDR2 YYNGEE. This CDR3 is 18 amino acids long. CDR3 residues: CASSVAGATSGSQETQYF. The CDR3 DNA is TGTGCCAGCAGCGTAGCAGGGGCTACTAGCGGCTCCCAAGAGACCCAGTACTTC.

J is TRBJ2-2 and V is TRBV5-1; 10 bases match TRBD2. CDR1 is SGHRS and CDR2 is YFSETQ in the germline V gene. Trimming took 3 bases from V and 5 from J; bases not matched to a gene: 4. This CDR3 is 15 amino acids long. Here the CDR3 DNA reads TGCGCCAGCAGCTCGCTAGCGGGAGTAACCGGGGAGCTGTTTTTT. Translating gives CASSSLAGVTGELFF.

The chain links TRBV5-4 to TRBJ2-7; 10 bases line up with TRBD2. V was pared by 4 bases and J by 2 bases, with 12 bases of the junction left unmatched. There are 17 residues in the CDR3. Per the germline V gene, CDR1 is SGHNT and CDR2 is YYREEE (reference sequence). The chain's CDR3 is CASSPAGGLATTYEQYF. The CDR3 bases are TGTGCCAGCAGCCCCGCAGGGGGACTAGCGACAACCTACGAGCAGTACTTC.

This chain joins TRBV7-3 and TRBJ2-5; 7 nucleotides line up with TRBD1. Germline CDR1 and CDR2: SGHTA and FQGTGA. The CDR3 contains 14 residues. J lost 5 bases, V lost 5 bases, and 8 bases had no gene match. CDR3 DNA: TGTGCCAGCAGCAAAGACAGGGCATCGGAGACCCAGTACTTC. Its protein is CASSKDRASETQYF.

This chain joins TRBV28 and TRBJ1-5; D gene unclear. Trimming took 5 bases from V and 3 from J, leaving 5 bases between them. Germline assignment: CDR1 MDHEN and CDR2 SYDVKM. CDR3 size: 12 residues. The CDR3, as DNA: TGTGCCAGCAGTCCTACCAATCAGCCCCAGCATTTT. It yields the protein CASSPTNQPQHF.

Only a few counts were recorded for this clone. This chain connects TRBV5-1 to TRBJ2-7; D might be TRBD1 (6 bases). This CDR3 comprises 15 residues. Trimming cost V 3 bases and J 6 bases, with 19 bases left between them. The V gene's germline CDR1 is SGHRS and CDR2 YFSETQ. The CDR3 loop reads CASSSNSRGTGEQYF. CDR3 coding DNA: TGCGCCAGCAGCTCTAACAGCAGGGGAACGGGCGAGCAGTACTTC.

This chain uses TRBV19 with TRBJ2-5, with 8 bases matching TRBD1. V lost 6 bases and J lost 2; bases outside the gene matches: 11. The CDR3 covers 16 residues. Germline lookup yields CDR1 LNHDA and CDR2 SQIVND (reference sequence). CDR3 region: CASRPEGQDLQETQYF. The CDR3, as DNA: TGTGCCAGTAGACCAGAGGGACAGGACCTTCAAGAGACCCAGTACTTC.

The chain links TRBV9 to TRBJ2-1; 8 nucleotides agree with TRBD2. Germline V gives CDR1 SGDLS, CDR2 YYNGEE. The CDR3 totals 16 residues. With 0 bases clipped from V and 6 bases from J, the junction kept 8 bases outside the gene matches. The CDR3 sequence: CASSVEGSGRGNEQFF. CDR3 nucleotide sequence: TGTGCCAGCAGCGTAGAGGGAAGCGGGAGAGGCAATGAGCAGTTCTTC.

This clone was observed a handful of times. J is TRBJ2-7 and V is TRBV5-4, with TRBD2 as a possible D gene (6 bases). Germline CDR1 reads SGHNT; CDR2 reads YYREEE (reference sequence). With 3 bases removed from V and 7 bases from J, the gap between germline ends came to 14 bases. CDR3 length: 13 amino acids. CDR3 in amino acids: CASSYTRGYEQYF. The CDR3 coding sequence is TGTGCCAGCAGCTACACTCGGGGGTATGAGCAGTACTTC.

Only a few counts were recorded for this clone. This chain joins TRBV27 and TRBJ2-3; TRBD2 matches at 9 bases. Germline V lookup: CDR1 MNHEY, CDR2 SMNVEV (reference sequence). The J segment lost 9 bases and the V segment lost 5 bases, leaving 12 bases of the junction unmatched. This CDR3 spans 15 amino acids. CDR3 residues: CASSRTGLALGTQYF. In DNA, the CDR3 is TGTGCCAGCAGTCGAACAGGACTAGCGCTCGGCACGCAGTATTTT.

This clone has a handful of counts. The J gene is TRBJ2-7, the V gene TRBV5-1, with a tentative D call TRBD2 (5 bases). Germline V gene lookup returns CDR1 SGHRS and CDR2 YFSETQ. Trimming left V 5 bases short and J 5 bases short, with 17 bases between. The CDR3 length is 14 residues. The CDR3 DNA is TGCGCCAGCAGACCCGCGAGGGTGATCAACGAGCAGTACTTC. As protein: CASRPARVINEQYF. Full variable domain (missing parts from reference TRBV5-1 and TRBJ2-7): KAGVTQTPRYLIKTRGQQVTLSCSPISGHRSVSWYQQTPGQGLQFLFEYFSETQRNKGNFPGRFSGRQFSNSRSEMNVSTLELGDSALYLCASRPARVINEQYFGPGTRLTVT.

As concerns this clone: This CDR3 is also generated by other DNA sequences in the sample. The chain uses TRBV5-1 and TRBJ2-1; 13 nucleotides match TRBD2. From germline, CDR1 is SGHRS and CDR2 YFSETQ. V lost 4 bases and J lost 2; bases outside the gene matches: 3. CDR3 length equals 16 residues. The CDR3 DNA reads TGCGCCAGCAGCACTGGGACTAGCGGGACCTACAATGAGCAGTTCTTC. This codes for CASSTGTSGTYNEQFF.

This clone has just a few counts. The chain carries TRBV18 and TRBJ2-5, with 9 nucleotides matching TRBD1. Germline CDR1 is KGHSH and CDR2 is LQKENI. After removal of 2 bases from V and 5 bases from J, the junction contained 9 bases not matched to a gene. This CDR3 has 16 residues. The CDR3 coding sequence is TGTGCCAGCTCACCAATCACCCCGGGACAGGGTGAGACCCAGTACTTC. It yields the protein CASSPITPGQGETQYF.

Only a few counts were recorded for this clone. CDR3 in DNA: TGTGCCAGCAGACCCCTAGCGGGAGGCACAGATACGCAGTATTTT. Encoded protein: CASRPLAGGTDTQYF. The rearrangement uses TRBV6-5 and TRBJ2-3; 10 positions agree with TRBD2. Per the germline V gene, CDR1 is MNHEY and CDR2 is SVGAGI. The CDR3 consists of 15 residues. The V and J ends lost 6 bases and 1 base, in that order; junction bases with no gene match: 4.

This sequence joins TRBV2 and TRBJ2-3; 14 nucleotides align to TRBD2. The CDR3 contains 20 residues. Germline V lookup: CDR1 SNHLY, CDR2 FYNNEI. J gave up 8 bases and V 4 bases, and 20 bases lay outside the gene matches. Here the CDR3 reads CASSGPGLAGGKSTDGTQYF. CDR3 bases: TGTGCCAGCAGTGGCCCCGGACTAGCGGGAGGCAAGTCCACAGACGGTACGCAGTATTTT.

Only a few counts were recorded for this clone. The chain uses TRBV27 and TRBJ2-7, with TRBD2 matching 11 bases. Germline values: CDR1 MNHEY, CDR2 SMNVEV (reference sequence). The CDR3 is 17 amino acids. With V trimmed by 4 bases and J by 1 base, 9 bases remained unmatched. CDR3 in amino acids: CASSSSWTSGLSYEQYV. The CDR3 DNA reads TGTGCCAGCAGTTCGTCCTGGACTAGCGGGTTGTCCTACGAGCAGTACGTC.

A few counts support this clone. This chain joins TRBV27 and TRBJ1-5; D perhaps matches TRBD1 (5 bases). The germline V gene encodes CDR1 MNHEY and CDR2 SMNVEV (reference sequence). V shed 5 bases and J shed 0 bases, with 11 bases lying between them. CDR3 size: 15 residues. Here the CDR3 DNA reads TGTGCCAGCAGTCCCCGGGGGTATAGCAATCAGCCCCAGCATTTT. It yields the protein CASSPRGYSNQPQHF.

In the case of this clone: Other DNA sequences in the same sample also yield this CDR3. This chain joins TRBV29-1 and TRBJ1-1, with a tentative D call TRBD1 (5 bases). V lost 7 bases and J lost 1, with 13 bases in between. This CDR3 region has 13 residues. Germline-derived CDR1 and CDR2 are SQVTM and ANQGSEA. The CDR3 DNA reads TGCAGCGCAGGAGACAGATCGAACACTGAAGCTTTCTTT. Amino acid sequence: CSAGDRSNTEAFF.

The chain combines TRBV11-3 with TRBJ2-2; D possibly corresponds to TRBD1 (6 bases). CDR1 is SGHNT, CDR2 YENEEA, per germline. V dropped 0 bases and J dropped 7 bases, with 6 bases sitting between them. The CDR3 is 13 amino acids. The CDR3 loop is CASSLETGGELFF. DNA of the CDR3: TGTGCCAGCAGCTTAGAGACAGGCGGGGAGCTGTTTTTT.

In this sample, this clone turned up a few times. The chain joins TRBV10-3 to TRBJ2-7, with 12 bases that match TRBD2. The germline gives CDR1 ENHRY, CDR2 SYGVKD. J gave up 5 bases and V 4 bases, and 6 bases lay outside the gene matches. This CDR3 comprises 15 residues. The CDR3 DNA follows: TGTGCCATCAGTGGACAACTAGCGGGAGGCCACGAGCAGTACTTC. This codes for CAISGQLAGGHEQYF.

This sequence joins TRBV29-1 and TRBJ2-1, with TRBD2 as a possible D gene (5 bases). Germline assignment: CDR1 SQVTM and CDR2 ANQGSEA. The CDR3 totals 14 residues. Trimming shortened V by 7 bases and J by 9 bases, and 22 bases separated the two germline ends. The CDR3 nucleotides are TGCAGCGATCTTCCCTGGGGTCTAGCTTTTGAGCAGTTCTTC. It encodes CSDLPWGLAFEQFF.

The CDR3 here is CASSPPGQGMIKQFF. CDR3 nucleotides: TGTGCCAGCAGCCCACCGGGACAGGGGATGATAAAGCAGTTCTTC. The gene calls are TRBV7-2 and TRBJ2-1, with TRBD1 matching 10 bases. CDR1 SGHTA and CDR2 FQGNSA come from the germline V gene. There are 15 residues in the CDR3. V lost 5 bases to trimming and J lost 11 bases; unmatched junction nucleotides: 12.

V and J are TRBV9 and TRBJ2-1; TRBD2 matches at 8 bases. CDR1 is SGDLS and CDR2 is YYNGEE in the germline V gene. V shed 0 bases and J 15 bases; nucleotides not matched to a gene: 14. The CDR3 loop spans 15 amino acids. The CDR3 loop is CASSVGGLGPRRLFF. In DNA form, the CDR3 reads TGTGCCAGCAGCGTAGGGGGACTAGGACCCCGCAGACTGTTCTTC.